These 18 T cell receptor beta chains came from one sample sequenced in a study of blood T cell repertoires in COVID-19. This table comes from immunoSEQ multiplex PCR, and its TCRdb copy is limited to in-frame clones, with some not included. The profile shows under 200,000 clones, roughly 87% of them singletons. Sequenced material: peripheral blood. All receptors derive from a man aged 55 to 70 with active or convalescent COVID-19.

The chain employs TRBV5-1 and TRBJ2-4, with 11 nucleotides matching TRBD1. With 4 bases clipped from V and 6 bases from J, the junction kept 3 bases outside the gene matches. Germline V lookup: CDR1 SGHRS, CDR2 YFSETQ. CDR3 length: 14 residues. The CDR3, as DNA: TGCGCCAGCAGCAGAGGACAGGGGGCAAACATTCAGTACTTC. It yields the protein CASSRGQGANIQYF.

The CDR3 DNA follows: TGTGCCAGCAGTCGGACAGGATTGAACACCGGGGAGCTGTTTTTT. This gives the protein CASSRTGLNTGELFF. The chain couples TRBV6-5 to TRBJ2-2; the match to TRBD1 covers 7 bases. The CDR3 loop spans 15 amino acids. V dropped 5 bases and J dropped 1; count of bases not matched to a gene: 4. Germline CDR1 MNHEY, CDR2 SVGAGI.

The chain is built from TRBV5-1 and TRBJ2-3; TRBD2 aligns across 9 bases. Germline V gives CDR1 SGHRS, CDR2 YFSETQ. V trimming: 0 bases; J trimming: 0 bases; junction bases outside the gene matches: 8. This CDR3 contains 18 residues. The CDR3 bases are TGCGCCAGCAGCTTGGGCGGTAGCGGGGGCTCTAGCACAGATACGCAGTATTTT. Translating it yields CASSLGGSGGSSTDTQYF. Looking up the rest from reference TRBV5-1 and TRBJ2-3 gives the full variable domain: KAGVTQTPRYLIKTRGQQVTLSCSPISGHRSVSWYQQTPGQGLQFLFEYFSETQRNKGNFPGRFSGRQFSNSRSEMNVSTLELGDSALYLCASSLGGSGGSSTDTQYFGPGTRLTVL.

This chain uses TRBV7-9 with TRBJ1-2, with a weak D call TRBD1 (6 bases). Germline CDR1 reads SEHNR; CDR2 reads FQNEAQ (reference sequence). V was pared by 1 base and J by 8 bases, with 14 bases between. The CDR3 has 14 residues. CDR3 amino acids: CASSLGSQGEGYTF. CDR3 coding DNA: TGTGCCAGCAGCTTAGGTTCACAGGGTGAAGGCTACACCTTC.

The CDR3 DNA is TGTGCCAGCAGCTTGGGGACAGGGGTGGCCGAGCAGTACTTC. Translation gives CASSLGTGVAEQYF. The chain recombines TRBV5-6 with TRBJ2-7; 9 bases fit TRBD1. CDR1 is SGHDT, CDR2 YYEEEE, per germline. The CDR3 runs to 14 residues. With V trimmed by 0 bases and J by 6 bases, 4 bases remained unmatched.

This clone was observed once. This rearrangement joins TRBV4-1 to TRBJ2-2, with TRBD1 identical over 9 bases. With 0 bases clipped from V and 6 bases from J, the junction kept 8 bases outside the gene matches. The germline V gene encodes CDR1 MGHRA and CDR2 YSYEKL. CDR3 length: 17 residues. The CDR3, as DNA: TGCGCCAGCAGCCAAGATAGTCCGGGACAGGGCTCCGGGGAGCTGTTTTTT. Protein sequence: CASSQDSPGQGSGELFF.

This clone was seen only a few times. The junction does not match germline at one end; this may be a read error. This sequence joins TRBV5-8 and TRBJ1-2, with D unclear. CDR1 SGHTS and CDR2 YDEGEE come from the germline V gene. This CDR3 has 14 amino acids. The CDR3 bases are TGTGCCAGCAACTTGGGCAATGGGCTCTATGGCTACACCTTC. Translated: CASNLGNGLYGYTF. Supplemented by reference TRBV5-8 and TRBJ1-2, the full variable domain reads EAGVTQSPTHLIKTRGQQATLRCSPISGHTSVYWYQQALGLGLQFLLWYDEGEERNRGNFPPRFSGRQFPNYSSELNVNALELEDSALYLCASNLGNGLYGYTFGSGTRLTVV.

This chain joins TRBV9 and TRBJ1-6; D perhaps matches TRBD1 (5 bases). Germline CDR1 SGDLS, CDR2 YYNGEE. This CDR3 is built from 15 residues. The V and J ends lost 0 bases and 7 bases respectively, with 11 bases between them. This chain's CDR3 is CASSVEAGNNSPLHF. The CDR3, as DNA: TGTGCCAGCAGCGTAGAGGCAGGGAACAATTCACCCCTCCACTTT.

Written as DNA, the CDR3 is TGTGCCAGCAGCTTAACAGGCCTGGGTGGCTACACCTTC. Its protein is CASSLTGLGGYTF. This chain uses TRBV7-2 with TRBJ1-2, with TRBD1 as a possible D gene (5 bases). The V gene's germline CDR1 is SGHTA and CDR2 FQGNSA. Between the trimmed V and J ends, which lost 2 bases and 7 bases, there was a span of 11 bases. The CDR3 runs 13 residues.

The V call is TRBV5-1, the J call TRBJ1-6; 7 bases match TRBD1. Germline loops: CDR1 SGHRS, CDR2 YFSETQ. This CDR3 has 14 amino acids. V lost 3 bases, J lost 14 bases, and 11 bases stayed unmatched. The CDR3 DNA reads as TGCGCCAGCAGCTCGGCAGGGGGTGACATATCCCTCCACTTT. Its protein product is CASSSAGGDISLHF.

In its sample, this clone was seen once. The chain recombines TRBV19 with TRBJ2-3; 14 positions match TRBD2. CDR1 LNHDA and CDR2 SQIVND come from the germline V gene (reference sequence). V shed 4 bases, J shed 6 bases, and the junction held 9 bases outside the gene matches. The CDR3 sequence is 17 residues long. CDR3 sequence (DNA): TGTGCCAGTAGTAGGGATGGACTAGCGGGGGGCAAGGATACGCAGTATTTT. Protein product: CASSRDGLAGGKDTQYF.

The chain combines TRBV7-9 with TRBJ1-2, with 8 bases aligning to TRBD1. The CDR3 length is 15 residues. From germline, CDR1 is SEHNR and CDR2 FQNEAQ (reference sequence). V lost 1 base, J lost 2 bases, and 3 bases stayed unmatched. The CDR3 sequence: CASSLGQGANYGYTF. The CDR3 coding sequence is TGTGCCAGCAGCTTAGGGCAGGGGGCGAACTATGGCTACACCTTC.

The gene calls are TRBV5-1 and TRBJ1-5; no clear D. Germline V gene sequence: CDR1 SGHRS, CDR2 YFSETQ. V was shortened by 0 bases and J by 0 bases, with 7 bases between the two germline ends. This CDR3 has 15 residues. As DNA, the CDR3 is TGCGCCAGCAGCTTGGGGGAGGTTAGCAATCAGCCCCAGCATTTT. The encoded protein is CASSLGEVSNQPQHF.

V is TRBV5-1 and J is TRBJ2-5, with a possible D match to TRBD2 (6 bases). Germline lookup yields CDR1 SGHRS and CDR2 YFSETQ. V gave up 3 bases and J gave up 5 bases, with 17 bases separating them. This CDR3 comprises 15 residues. CDR3 residues: CASSSPLTSTETQYF. The CDR3 DNA follows: TGCGCCAGCAGCTCCCCATTGACTAGTACTGAGACCCAGTACTTC. The full variable domain, its missing parts supplied by reference TRBV5-1 and TRBJ2-5, is KAGVTQTPRYLIKTRGQQVTLSCSPISGHRSVSWYQQTPGQGLQFLFEYFSETQRNKGNFPGRFSGRQFSNSRSEMNVSTLELGDSALYLCASSSPLTSTETQYFGPGTRLLVL.

This clone was detected only a few times. This chain joins TRBV6-1 and TRBJ1-6, with D tentatively TRBD1 (6 bases). The ends were cut back, 4 bases at V and 6 bases at J, with 16 bases in the middle. From germline, CDR1 is MNHNS and CDR2 SASEGT. This CDR3 is 16 amino acids long. DNA for the CDR3: TGTGCCAGCAGTGCTACAGGGCGGGGGGTTAATTCACCCCTCCACTTT. Translated, it gives CASSATGRGVNSPLHF.

The chain uses TRBV7-8 and TRBJ2-5, with 9 bases that match TRBD1. V dropped 5 bases and J dropped 5; count of bases not matched to a gene: 6. This CDR3 contains 14 residues. Germline V gene lookup returns CDR1 SGHVS and CDR2 FQNEAQ. This chain's CDR3 is CASSQQGAGETQYF. Here the CDR3 DNA reads TGTGCCAGCAGCCAACAGGGGGCTGGGGAGACCCAGTACTTC. Supplemented by reference TRBV7-8 and TRBJ2-5, the full variable domain reads GAGVSQSPRYKVAKRGQDVALRCDPISGHVSLFWYQQALGQGPEFLTYFQNEAQLDKSGLPSDRFFAERPEGSVSTLKIQRTQQEDSAVYLCASSQQGAGETQYFGPGTRLLVL.

The V gene is TRBV27, the J gene TRBJ1-1; 10 bases are shared with TRBD1. The CDR3 contains 17 residues. Germline trimming cut 6 bases from V and 1 base from J; bases unmatched to any gene: 11. CDR1 and CDR2 from the germline V gene are MNHEY and SMNVEV (reference sequence). As DNA, the CDR3 is TGTGCCAGCAGCCGGCCGGGGACAGGGGTTACGAACACTGAAGCTTTCTTT. This encodes CASSRPGTGVTNTEAFF.

The chain couples TRBV5-4 to TRBJ1-6, with TRBD1 identical over 8 bases. Trimming took 4 bases from V and 9 from J; bases not matched to a gene: 6. The CDR3 sequence is 14 residues long. Germline values: CDR1 SGHNT, CDR2 YYREEE (reference sequence). As DNA, the CDR3 is TGTGCCAGCAGCCACGGGACAGGAGGTTCACCCCTCCACTTT. The encoded protein is CASSHGTGGSPLHF.